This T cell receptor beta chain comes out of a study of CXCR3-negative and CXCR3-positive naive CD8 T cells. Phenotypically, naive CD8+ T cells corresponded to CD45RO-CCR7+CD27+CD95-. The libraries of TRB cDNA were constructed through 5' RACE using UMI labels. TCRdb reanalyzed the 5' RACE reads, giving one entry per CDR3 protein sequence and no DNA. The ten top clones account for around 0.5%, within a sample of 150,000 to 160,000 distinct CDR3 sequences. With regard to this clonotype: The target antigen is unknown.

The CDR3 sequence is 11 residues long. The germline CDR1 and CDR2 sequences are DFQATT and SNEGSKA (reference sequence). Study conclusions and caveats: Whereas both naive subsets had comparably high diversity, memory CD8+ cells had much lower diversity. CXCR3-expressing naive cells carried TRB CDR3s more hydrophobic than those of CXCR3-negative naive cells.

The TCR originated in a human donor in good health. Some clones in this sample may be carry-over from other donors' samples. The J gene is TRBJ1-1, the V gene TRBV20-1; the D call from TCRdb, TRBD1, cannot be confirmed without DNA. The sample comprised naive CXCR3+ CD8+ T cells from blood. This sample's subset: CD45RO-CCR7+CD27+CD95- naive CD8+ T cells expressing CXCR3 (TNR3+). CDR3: CSPRRGSEAFF.